This record looks at one TCR beta chain sequence and its context. Its cognate antigen is unknown. The CDR3 contains 16 residues. Germline V gene lookup returns CDR1 SGHAT and CDR2 FQNNGV. Production of TCR beta cDNA relied on 5'RACE template switching with UMIs. TCRdb processed the 5' RACE reads again and assigns one entry to each CDR3 protein, with no DNA. The sample table includes around 280,000 distinct CDR3 sequences. The data were taken from a study of T cells expressing NK-cell markers. Study in general: CD3+CD56+NKG2C+, CD3+CD56+NKG2C- and CD3+CD56-NKG2C+ T cells, once sorted, supplied the TCR beta repertoires.

Findings and caveats of the study: NKG2C+ dominant clonotypes from more than 5 donors made up roughly 1.0-8% of CD8+ T cells. Similarly, these clonotypes led the CD3+CD56-NKG2C+ fraction as well in a few donors.

Sequenced sample: blood T cells: a sorted CD56 or NKG2C T cell subset, CD4+ or CD8+ T cells, or bulk PBMC T cells (not recorded which). This clonotype was sampled from a man aged 18 to 29 in good health. The chain is built from TRBV11-2 and TRBJ2-3. Here the CDR3 reads CASSPYPDKSTDTQYF.